This T cell receptor (beta chain) was sequenced for a study of shared clonotypes between healthy human individuals. About this clone itself: Other nucleotide sequences from this sample produce the same CDR3.

CDR1 and CDR2 (germline): GTSNPN, SVGIG (reference sequence). V lost 1 base, J lost 4 bases, and 8 bases lay in between. This CDR3 region has 13 residues. Sequencing used immunoSEQ multiplex PCR; TCRdb keeps in-frame clones, though not all of them. The sample has nearly 1,000,000 clones, less than 85% seen once. Material: memory CD4+ T cells sorted from blood. Subset of the sample: CD45RA-negative fraction. The genes are TRBV30 and TRBJ1-5, with unresolved D. The sequence was obtained from a man younger than 35 in good health. CDR3 amino acids: CAWSGQANQPQHF. CDR3 sequence (DNA): TGTGCCTGGAGTGGGCAGGCAAATCAGCCCCAGCATTTT.